The entry below gives a single T cell receptor (beta chain) sequence along with its context. No antigen is known for it. The sample belongs to a study of chemoradiotherapy in HPV16-positive cancers. Whole-study context: Functional T-cell assays on a couple of HPV16-positive patients' cells defined candidate HPV-specific clones and common TCR motifs.

In germline, CDR1 is SEHNR, CDR2 FQNEAQ (reference sequence). V lost 5 bases and J lost 3; bases outside the gene matches: 5. This CDR3 spans 16 amino acids. Whole-study findings and limits: Functional assays defining HPV-specific T cells used only a couple of HPV16-positive patients. Non-HPV-specific T cells did not expand in tumors during treatment, whereas candidate HPV-specific clones and E7-related motifs did.

The repertoire was sequenced with immunoSEQ multiplex PCR; TCRdb's copy has only in-frame clones and lacks some. The repertoire consists of approximately 2,100 clones, with 86% occurring once and the leading ten covering around a fifth. The sequenced sample was tumor tissue, obtained from a patient who underwent chemoradiotherapy. The V gene is TRBV7-9, the J gene TRBJ2-1; 12 nucleotides match TRBD2. The TCR was taken from a human donor with HPV-associated anogenital cancer. The CDR3 sequence: CASSGLAGRVYNEQFF. CDR3 in DNA: TGTGCCAGCAGCGGACTAGCGGGAAGGGTCTACAATGAGCAGTTCTTC.